The next 9 T cell receptor beta chains were all read from a single sample in a study of T cells in localized non-small cell lung cancer. Sequencing was performed with immunoSEQ multiplex PCR; in TCRdb, only in-frame clones are kept and a portion is missing. The data hold 70,000 to 95,000 clones, with under 95% observed a single time. This sample comprised PBMCs, obtained before any cancer treatment. The source is a woman between 40 and 69 years old with stage II squamous cell lung carcinoma.

J is TRBJ1-5 and V is TRBV6-1; 8 bases match TRBD1. V dropped 7 bases and J dropped 2; count of bases not matched to a gene: 4. CDR3 size: 14 residues. Per germline, CDR1 MNHNS and CDR2 SASEGT. CDR3 nucleotides: TGTGCCAGCACCCTACAGGGGGGCAATCAGCCCCAGCATTTT. It codes for CASTLQGGNQPQHF.

The gene calls are TRBV19 and TRBJ1-1, with 9 bases that match TRBD1. V was pared by 5 bases and J by 1 base, with 8 bases of the junction left unmatched. The germline V gene has CDR1 LNHDA and CDR2 SQIVND (reference sequence). The CDR3 is 16 residues long. This chain's CDR3 is CASSAGQGLWNTEAFF. The CDR3 nucleotides are TGTGCCAGTAGTGCAGGACAGGGGCTCTGGAACACTGAAGCTTTCTTT.

The chain is built from TRBV9 and TRBJ1-2; TRBD1 agrees at 7 bases. Unmatched junction bases numbered 10, after V lost 8 bases and J lost 0 bases. Germline V gene data show CDR1 as SGDLS and CDR2 as YYNGEE. This CDR3 has 15 amino acids. The DNA for the CDR3 is TGTGCCAGTATAAAGGGGGCGCGAGCTAACTATGGCTACACCTTC. As protein: CASIKGARANYGYTF. Full variable domain (missing parts from reference TRBV9 and TRBJ1-2): DSGVTQTPKHLITATGQRVTLRCSPRSGDLSVYWYQQSLDQGLQFLIQYYNGEERAKGNILERFSAQQFPDLHSELNLSSLELGDSALYFCASIKGARANYGYTFGSGTRLTVV.

The chain couples TRBV7-9 to TRBJ1-4, with a weak D call TRBD1 (6 bases). Germline CDR1 is SEHNR and CDR2 is FQNEAQ (reference sequence). V lost 4 bases and J lost 7, with 13 bases in between. CDR3 size: 14 residues. The CDR3 nucleotides are TGTGCCAGCAGCTCGGACGGGGGGGCTGAAAAACTGTTTTTT. This translates into CASSSDGGAEKLFF.

This sequence joins TRBV6-5 and TRBJ1-3, with D tentatively TRBD1 (5 bases). Germline values: CDR1 MNHEY, CDR2 SVGAGI. V gave up 5 bases and J gave up 2 bases, with 10 bases separating them. This CDR3 spans 14 amino acids. CDR3 protein: CASSRRGAGNTIYF. The CDR3 region has the DNA TGTGCCAGCAGTCGCCGGGGGGCTGGAAACACCATATATTTT.

The table lists this clone with a few counts. The V gene is TRBV29-1, the J gene TRBJ2-1, with D possibly TRBD1 on 5 matching bases. This CDR3 spans 16 amino acids. V was pared by 3 bases and J by 6 bases, with 21 bases between. The germline V gene encodes CDR1 SQVTM and CDR2 ANQGSEA. CDR3 loop: CSVDSGPQGWGNEQFF. CDR3 bases: TGCAGCGTTGATTCCGGTCCCCAGGGTTGGGGCAATGAGCAGTTCTTC.

The chain employs TRBV19 and TRBJ1-3; weak D call: TRBD1 (5 bases). Germline V gene lookup returns CDR1 LNHDA and CDR2 SQIVND (reference sequence). Trimming stripped 10 bases from V and 0 bases from J, with 10 bases between. The CDR3 covers 13 residues. The CDR3 reads CAIGHNSGNTIYF. Written as DNA, the CDR3 is TGTGCCATCGGACATAACTCTGGAAACACCATATATTTT.

The CDR3 DNA follows: TGTGCCAGCAGTGGTGGACAGGCTTATGGCTACACCTTC. This translates into CASSGGQAYGYTF. V gene TRBV25-1 combines with J gene TRBJ1-2, with 7 bases fitting TRBD1. After removal of 4 bases from V and 5 bases from J, the junction contained 4 bases not matched to a gene. The germline gives CDR1 MGHDK, CDR2 SYGVNS. The CDR3 is made up of 13 amino acids.

This chain links TRBV7-9 with TRBJ2-4, with D possibly matching TRBD1 (6 bases). V was trimmed by 1 base and J by 2 bases, leaving 15 bases between them. The CDR3 totals 17 residues. In germline, CDR1 is SEHNR, CDR2 FQNEAQ (reference sequence). Written as DNA, the CDR3 is TGTGCCAGCAGCTTAGTAAGAGCCGACAGGTCCAAAAACATTCAGTACTTC. It translates to CASSLVRADRSKNIQYF.